This T cell receptor (beta chain) emerged from a study of cytomegalovirus exposure and HLA in healthy donors. Study results and caveats: Later analysis identified a missense DCLRE1C variant that was linked to TCR beta V- and J-gene trimming. Later, an analysis showed that TCR beta chains associated with HLA were more clonally expanded than others that were equally common. Apart from CMV serostatus, no immune exposure information was available.

The ends lost 4 bases at V and 5 bases at J; junction bases unmatched: 6. CDR1 and CDR2 from the germline V gene are SGHNT and YYREEE (reference sequence). There are 15 residues in the CDR3. 60 Vbeta and 13 Jbeta primers were used in PCR. In the original analysis: In a later analysis, of 80 million or so unique beta chains, about 11 million appeared in at least two donors. Data came from immunoSEQ multiplex PCR; TCRdb stores just in-frame clones and leaves some out. The DNA was the basis for D and trimming; V, J and clone size are from that table. The table lists about 150,000 clones, about 64% of them singletons. Concerning this clone itself: The antigen remains unidentified.

This chain links TRBV5-4 with TRBJ1-6; TRBD1 matches at 7 bases. Sequenced: PBMCs. The source of this sequence is a woman aged 55-70 years in good health and CMV-seropositive. This CDR3 is CASSRGTGDNSPLHF. The CDR3 nucleotides are TGTGCCAGCAGCAGGGGCACAGGGGATAATTCACCCCTCCACTTT.